This TCR beta chain is from a study of CD8 T cells in ankylosing spondylitis (TCRdb year 2017). As for the study more broadly: The study set out to find disease-linked TCR variants by profiling T cell receptor beta repertoires in ankylosing spondylitis patients and healthy donors. Peripheral blood samples were taken, and synovial fluid was additionally collected from ankylosing spondylitis patients. The full study cohort comprised about 25 ankylosing spondylitis patients and roughly 110 healthy donors.

Instrument used: Illumina HiSeq 2500. TCR beta libraries were prepared by quantitative 5'-RACE with molecular barcodes. The source study handled its data this way. A new computational method, built on a probabilistic model of VDJ rearrangement, was used to identify disease-linked TCR variants. In TCRdb, the public reads were trimmed at Q25 with fastp and aligned with MiXCR, with productive beta chains retained. One record per CDR3 amino acid sequence lists the most common genes and DNA. The V and J calls follow TCRdb's processing rather than the paper's. This sample is represented by approximately 250,000 distinct CDR3 sequences; around 8% of them were singletons. The top ten constitute roughly 5% of the sample. Remarks on this clonotype: Its binding antigen is unknown. There are no base qualities to consult, and no much larger clone falls within one base.

What the study reported, not specific to this receptor: Some motif variants were previously reported in synovial fluid and blood of reactive arthritis patients, suggesting common disease-initiation mechanisms. Significant enrichment of the disease-linked clones was reported in matched synovial fluid samples from ankylosing spondylitis patients. The disease-linked clones showed a CD8+ phenotype and occurred at relatively low frequencies in peripheral blood. A TCR beta motif made up of several highly homologous amino acid variants appeared to be characteristic of blood from ankylosing spondylitis patients.

V drops 3 bases and J drops 3 bases, leaving 11 bases in between. CDR1 and CDR2 (SEHNR, FQNEAQ) derive from the germline V gene (reference sequence). Inclusive of the bounding cysteine and phenylalanine, the CDR3 is 14 residues long. Only the CDR3 region is kept as DNA, spanning 42 bases read in frame from base 1. This clonotype was sampled from a female donor with ankylosing spondylitis or in good health (not recorded which). The sequence joins TRBV7-9 to TRBJ1-1, with no reliable assignment of the D segment. Sequenced input: blood, either unsorted or a sorted T cell fraction (not recorded which). The nucleotides read TGTGCCAGCAGCTTCGGAGGGAGCTACACTGAAGCTTTCTTT. Its protein product is CASSFGGSYTEAFF.